The 20 T cell receptor beta chains in this list originate from one sample, sequenced in a study. One entry per CDR3 protein results from TCRdb running MiXCR on the 5' RACE reads. Among over 55,000 distinct CDR3 sequences, just under 30% were seen once, and the ten largest hold about 2.3%. Sequencing was performed on tumor-infiltrating naive CD4+ T cells sorted from the breast tumor. Specified subset: naive CD4+ T cells, CD4+CD45RA+CD25-. Receptor source: a female donor with breast cancer.

There are a few counts of this clonotype. The chain couples TRBV10-2 to TRBJ1-2, with 9 bases lining up with TRBD1. This CDR3 contains 13 residues. CDR1 is WSHSY and CDR2 is SAAADI in the germline V gene. With 5 bases clipped from V and 8 bases from J, the junction kept 6 bases outside the gene matches. CDR3 protein: CASSRRTGEGYTF. The CDR3 DNA follows: TGCGCCAGCAGTCGGAGGACAGGGGAAGGCTACACCTTC.

CDR3 in amino acids: CASTRGQGPETQYF. For the CDR3, the DNA is TGCGCCAGCACCCGGGGGCAGGGCCCAGAGACCCAGTACTTC. The V and J genes are TRBV5-1 and TRBJ2-5; D is possibly TRBD1 or TRBD2 (6 bases each). The V gene's germline CDR1 is SGHRS and CDR2 YFSETQ. The germline V and J ends were trimmed by 6 bases and 4 bases, with 16 bases remaining between them. The CDR3 spans 14 residues.

The chain uses TRBV5-1 and TRBJ2-7; no reliable D call. Germline V gives CDR1 SGHRS, CDR2 YFSETQ. The CDR3 is 20 residues long. V shed 2 bases and J shed 3 bases, with 30 bases lying between them. For the CDR3, the DNA is TGCGCCAGCAGCTTACGAATTTCCACCGGACGGAGTACTCCCAGCTACGAGCAGTACTTC. Amino acid sequence: CASSLRISTGRSTPSYEQYF.

The CDR3 protein is CASSLVLLGLSTDTQYF. The CDR3 DNA is TGTGCCAGCAGCTTAGTACTATTGGGACTAAGCACAGATACGCAGTATTTT. The chain employs TRBV7-9 and TRBJ2-3, with 7 bases fitting TRBD2. This CDR3 comprises 17 residues. The ends lost 1 base at V and 0 bases at J; junction bases unmatched: 7. From germline, CDR1 is SEHNR and CDR2 FQNEAQ (reference sequence).

This clonotype was counted between two and nine times. The J gene is TRBJ2-1, the V gene TRBV15; 8 bases fit TRBD1. The J segment lost 3 bases and the V segment lost 2 bases, leaving 6 bases of the junction unmatched. Germline CDR1 reads LNHNV; CDR2 reads YYDKDF (reference sequence). The CDR3 sequence is 16 residues long. The CDR3 reads CATSRFGQGNYNEQFF. The CDR3 DNA reads TGTGCCACCAGCAGATTCGGACAGGGAAACTACAATGAGCAGTTCTTC.

This chain links TRBV29-1 with TRBJ1-1; a weak D match, TRBD1 (5 bases). The CDR3 extends over 17 amino acids. Per germline, CDR1 SQVTM and CDR2 ANQGSEA. Deletions cut 0 bases from V and 0 bases from J, with 17 bases between. The CDR3 region has the DNA TGCAGCGTTGAAGATCTTCGGGGGAGGGTGTTGAACACTGAAGCTTTCTTT. Its protein product is CSVEDLRGRVLNTEAFF.

The chain combines TRBV20-1 with TRBJ2-7, with TRBD1 as a possible D gene (6 bases). The CDR3 length is 12 residues. The germline gives CDR1 DFQATT, CDR2 SNEGSKA (reference sequence). Trimming stripped 5 bases from V and 5 bases from J, with 13 bases between. The CDR3 DNA reads as TGCAGTGCTTCCCAAGGGGGAGACGAGCAGTACTTC. Its protein is CSASQGGDEQYF.

About this clonotype itself: One end of the junction is discordant with germline, which a read error may explain. The genes are TRBV5-6 and TRBJ2-7; D uncertain. CDR1 is SGHDT and CDR2 is YYEEEE in the germline V gene. CDR3 length equals 14 residues. CDR3: CTSSRVRSSYEQYF. In DNA, the CDR3 is TGTACCAGCAGTCGAGTGAGGAGCTCCTACGAGCAGTACTTC. Using reference TRBV5-6 and TRBJ2-7 for the parts outside the CDR3, the full variable domain is DAGVTQSPTHLIKTRGQQVTLRCSPKSGHDTVSWYQQALGQGPQFIFQYYEEEERQRGNFPDRFSGHQFPNYSSELNVNALLLGDSALYLCTSSRVRSSYEQYFGPGTRLTVT.

This clonotype was picked up a small number of times. V usage is TRBV11-2 and J usage is TRBJ1-2; D is possibly TRBD1 (5 bases). V lost 0 bases and J 6 bases, leaving 8 bases between the germline ends. The CDR3 spans 13 residues. From germline, CDR1 is SGHAT and CDR2 FQNNGV. The CDR3 coding sequence is TGTGCCAGCAGCTTAGATAGAGGGGATGGCTACACCTTC. Its translation is CASSLDRGDGYTF.

This clonotype showed up just a few times. This chain links TRBV20-1 with TRBJ2-7, with 10 positions matching TRBD2. The CDR3 is 16 amino acids. Trimming cost V 4 bases and J 2 bases; bases outside gene matches: 11. CDR1 and CDR2 from the germline V gene are DFQATT and SNEGSKA (reference sequence). CDR3 region: CSATPIAGGDTYEQYF. CDR3 nucleotides: TGCAGTGCTACCCCTATAGCGGGAGGTGACACCTACGAGCAGTACTTC.

This clonotype was seen more than once but under ten times. The V call is TRBV5-1, the J call TRBJ2-1; D ambiguous. V was shortened by 3 bases and J by 5 bases, with 12 bases between the two germline ends. The germline gives CDR1 SGHRS, CDR2 YFSETQ. The length of the CDR3 is 14 residues. CDR3 protein: CASSSTSTDNEQFF. In nucleotides, the CDR3 is TGCGCCAGCAGCTCAACTTCTACCGACAATGAGCAGTTCTTC.

The V and J genes are TRBV2 and TRBJ2-1; D is unresolved. Germline V gives CDR1 SNHLY, CDR2 FYNNEI. The V gene lost 4 bases and the J gene lost 5 bases, with 6 bases spanning the gap. The CDR3 extends over 12 amino acids. Here the CDR3 DNA reads TGTGCCAGCAGTGCCTGGGACAATGAGCAGTTCTTC. This encodes CASSAWDNEQFF. Variable domain in full (rest from reference TRBV2 and TRBJ2-1): EPEVTQTPSHQVTQMGQEVILRCVPISNHLYFYWYRQILGQKVEFLVSFYNNEISEKSEIFDDQFSVERPDGSNFTLKIRSTKLEDSAMYFCASSAWDNEQFFGPGTRLTVL.

With respect to this clonotype: The junction shows a germline mismatch at one end, possibly a read error. The chain employs TRBV25-1 and TRBJ1-6; no clear D. The CDR3 extends over 13 amino acids. CDR1 is MGHDK, CDR2 SYGVNS, per germline. The CDR3 reads CASSVAVNSPLRF. Written as DNA, the CDR3 is TGTGCCAGCAGTGTAGCAGTAAATTCACCCCTCCGCTTT.

Concerning this clonotype itself: Lacking the conserved final phenylalanine or tryptophan, this CDR3 likely reflects a read error. The chain combines TRBV7-2 with TRBJ2-3; D is undetermined. The CDR3 totals 12 residues. The V gene's germline CDR1 is SGHTA and CDR2 FQGNSA. The ends were cut back, 4 bases at V and 4 bases at J, with 6 bases in the middle. The DNA for the CDR3 is TGTGCCAGCAGCTCGGCACCAGATACGCAGTATCTT. It is translated as CASSSAPDTQYL.

As for this clonotype: One junction end disagrees with the germline gene, perhaps due to a read error. The V call is TRBV5-1, the J call TRBJ1-5, with TRBD1 matching over 9 bases. The germline gives CDR1 SGHRS, CDR2 YFSETQ. This CDR3 is built from 14 residues. CDR3 sequence reads: CTSSPGQGNQPQHF. CDR3 sequence (DNA): TGCACCAGCAGCCCGGGACAGGGTAATCAGCCCCAGCATTTT. The entire variable domain, with the rest obtained from reference TRBV5-1 and TRBJ1-5, is as follows: KAGVTQTPRYLIKTRGQQVTLSCSPISGHRSVSWYQQTPGQGLQFLFEYFSETQRNKGNFPGRFSGRQFSNSRSEMNVSTLELGDSALYLCTSSPGQGNQPQHFGDGTRLSIL.

The table lists this clonotype with a few counts. The rearrangement links TRBV5-1 to TRBJ2-3; the match to TRBD2 covers 9 bases. The germline CDR1 and CDR2 sequences are SGHRS and YFSETQ. CDR3 size: 14 residues. With 6 bases clipped from V and 5 bases from J, the junction kept 7 bases outside the gene matches. CDR3 sequence reads: CASTPAGGIDTQYF. For the CDR3, the DNA is TGCGCCAGCACCCCAGCGGGAGGAATAGATACGCAGTATTTT.

J is TRBJ2-3 and V is TRBV5-1; unclear D gene. Trimming stripped 4 bases from V and 1 base from J, with 4 bases between. CDR1 and CDR2 from the germline V gene are SGHRS and YFSETQ. CDR3 length: 12 amino acids. In DNA, the CDR3 is TGCGCCAGCAGCACCGGCACAGATACGCAGTATTTT. Its protein is CASSTGTDTQYF.

The rearrangement joins TRBV3-1 to TRBJ2-3; tentative D call: TRBD2 (6 bases). The CDR3 loop spans 15 amino acids. The V end lost 4 bases, the J end lost 0 bases, and 11 bases lay between the germline ends. CDR1 and CDR2 (germline): LGHDT, YNNKEL (reference sequence). The CDR3 reads CASSLAGTSTDTQYF. CDR3 sequence (DNA): TGTGCCAGCAGCCTAGCCGGGACTAGCACAGATACGCAGTATTTT.

V gene TRBV7-2 combines with J gene TRBJ2-7; TRBD1 is a possible D gene (6 bases). With 3 bases removed from V and 3 bases from J, the gap between germline ends came to 9 bases. The CDR3 covers 13 residues. Germline V gene sequence: CDR1 SGHTA, CDR2 FQGNSA. This CDR3 is CASSFGGGYEQYF. CDR3 in DNA: TGTGCCAGCAGCTTTGGGGGCGGCTACGAGCAGTACTTC. Drawing the rest from reference TRBV7-2 and TRBJ2-7, the complete variable domain is GAGVSQSPSNKVTEKGKDVELRCDPISGHTALYWYRQSLGQGLEFLIYFQGNSAPDKSGLPSDRFSAERTGGSVSTLTIQRTQQEDSAVYLCASSFGGGYEQYFGPGTRLTVT.

This chain joins TRBV5-1 and TRBJ1-1; D is perhaps TRBD1 (5 bases). Looked up from germline, CDR1 is SGHRS and CDR2 is YFSETQ. The CDR3 sequence is 13 residues long. The ends were cut back, 1 base at V and 4 bases at J, with 8 bases in the middle. The CDR3 here is CASSLLGGTEAFF. The CDR3 DNA is TGCGCCAGCAGCTTGTTGGGGGGCACTGAAGCTTTCTTT.